The 5 T cell receptor beta chains below come from one sample, sequenced in a study of T cell responses to AZD1222 COVID-19 vaccine. This table comes from immunoSEQ multiplex PCR, and its TCRdb copy is limited to in-frame clones, with some not included. The sample lists some 150,000 clones; around nine tenths were seen once. The material sequenced was peripheral blood, taken 28 days after the second AZD1222 dose. Every receptor here comes from an adult who received the AZD1222 COVID-19 vaccine.

The V call is TRBV6-4, the J call TRBJ2-3; 14 bases line up with TRBD2. After removal of 5 bases from V and 3 bases from J, the junction contained 4 bases not matched to a gene. This CDR3 is built from 16 residues. Germline V gene data show CDR1 as MRHNA and CDR2 as SNTAGT. The DNA of the CDR3 is TGTGCCAGCAGTCGACTAGCGGGAGGGCCTACAGATACGCAGTATTTT. Translated: CASSRLAGGPTDTQYF.

V and J are TRBV6-5 and TRBJ1-6; D unresolved. V lost 2 bases to trimming and J lost 10 bases, with 12 bases between them. The CDR3 runs to 14 residues. In germline, CDR1 is MNHEY, CDR2 SVGAGI. CDR3 DNA sequence: TGTGCCAGCAGTTACCCCGAGGCGCGGTCACCCCTCCACTTT. It specifies CASSYPEARSPLHF.

The chain uses TRBV6-5 and TRBJ2-1; D unresolved. Germline V CDR1 and CDR2: MNHEY, SVGAGI. The CDR3 runs 15 residues. The V end was cut by 2 bases, the J end by 4 bases, with 12 bases between. For the CDR3, the DNA is TGTGCCAGCAGTTACACAACAGACGGGTACAATGAGCAGTTCTTC. This codes for CASSYTTDGYNEQFF.

This chain's CDR3 is CATSALSADFNTGELFF. CDR3 nucleotide sequence: TGTGCCACCAGTGCCCTATCGGCGGATTTTAACACCGGGGAGCTGTTTTTT. The chain recombines TRBV24-1 with TRBJ2-2; unclear D gene. The CDR3 is 17 amino acids. CDR1 is KGHDR and CDR2 is SFDVKD in the germline V gene. With 5 bases removed from V and 2 bases from J, the gap between germline ends came to 17 bases.

The chain joins TRBV29-1 to TRBJ2-3, with D tentatively TRBD2 (5 bases). Germline V gives CDR1 SQVTM, CDR2 ANQGSEA. V lost 6 bases and J 2 bases, leaving 9 bases between the germline ends. CDR3 length: 12 amino acids. The chain's CDR3 is CSVREFTDTQYF. The DNA for the CDR3 is TGCAGCGTACGGGAATTCACAGATACGCAGTATTTT.